The 25 T cell receptor beta chains below come from one sample, sequenced in a study of regulatory T cells in long-lasting Graves disease. The time point denotes: newly diagnosed GD, antithyroid drugs for less than 3 months. Making the TCR library involved RNA that had been extracted from PBMCs. TCR beta libraries were built with iRepertoire HTBI primers and Arm-PCR of CDR3 regions. TCRdb re-derived calls from the multiplex PCR reads in MiXCR, one entry per CDR3 protein. This repertoire shows 300,000 to 400,000 distinct CDR3 sequences, roughly 16% found once; its top ten account for 22%. Specimen: peripheral blood mononuclear cells (PBMCs), collected at new diagnosis, from a patient treated with antithyroid drugs. The receptors were sampled from a female donor with Graves disease.

The rearrangement links TRBV2 to TRBJ1-4, with D perhaps matching TRBD1 (5 bases). The ends were cut back, 0 bases at V and 7 bases at J, with 15 bases in the middle. CDR3 size: 16 residues. Germline V CDR1 and CDR2: SNHLY, FYNNEI. The CDR3 sequence: CASSEAFTLGGEKLFF. CDR3 in DNA: TGTGCCAGCAGTGAAGCGTTCACCCTGGGGGGTGAAAAACTGTTTTTT.

Note on this clonotype: One base away lies a much larger clone, so this may be a sequencing read error. No conserved phenylalanine or tryptophan ends this CDR3, so it is likely a read error. The chain couples TRBV10-3 to TRBJ1-2; D is unclear. The germline V gene encodes CDR1 ENHRY and CDR2 SYGVKD. Trimming took 2 bases from V and 8 from J, leaving 15 bases between them. The CDR3 loop spans 14 amino acids. The CDR3 region is CAISEAWGTEGYTL. The CDR3 DNA reads as TGTGCCATCAGTGAGGCGTGGGGAACGGAAGGCTACACCCTC.

This clonotype was counted ten times or more. The genes are TRBV5-1 and TRBJ1-5, with 7 nucleotides matching TRBD1. The CDR3 spans 13 residues. Germline CDR1 and CDR2: SGHRS and YFSETQ. V shed 4 bases, J shed 6 bases, and the junction held 4 bases outside the gene matches. The CDR3, as DNA: TGCGCCAGCAGCCCCAACAGGGGTCAGCCCCAGCATTTT. This encodes CASSPNRGQPQHF. The variable domain in full, completed from reference TRBV5-1 and TRBJ1-5, reads KAGVTQTPRYLIKTRGQQVTLSCSPISGHRSVSWYQQTPGQGLQFLFEYFSETQRNKGNFPGRFSGRQFSNSRSEMNVSTLELGDSALYLCASSPNRGQPQHFGDGTRLSIL.

This clonotype was seen many times. The chain is built from TRBV7-2 and TRBJ1-5; possibly TRBD1 for D (6 bases). This CDR3 has 14 residues. V lost 6 bases, J lost 2 bases, and 11 bases lay in between. CDR1 and CDR2 from the germline V gene are SGHTA and FQGNSA. Written as DNA, the CDR3 is TGTGCCAGCAGAATAGCAGGGGGCAATCAGCCCCAGCATTTT. Its protein product is CASRIAGGNQPQHF. The whole variable domain, filled in from reference TRBV7-2 and TRBJ1-5, reads GAGVSQSPSNKVTEKGKDVELRCDPISGHTALYWYRQSLGQGLEFLIYFQGNSAPDKSGLPSDRFSAERTGGSVSTLTIQRTQQEDSAVYLCASRIAGGNQPQHFGDGTRLSIL.

In this sample, this clonotype turned up many times. The V call is TRBV12-3 or TRBV12-4, the J call TRBJ2-3, with D unclear. This CDR3 spans 15 amino acids. With 1 base removed from V and 0 bases from J, the gap between germline ends came to 8 bases. CDR3 region: CASSLGGISTDTQYF. In DNA, the CDR3 is TGTGCCAGCAGTTTAGGCGGAATTAGCACAGATACGCAGTATTTT.

In its sample, this clonotype was seen a few times. The chain uses TRBV11-2 and TRBJ2-1; D possibly corresponds to TRBD1 (6 bases). Trimming took 4 bases from V and 5 from J, leaving 12 bases between them. In germline, CDR1 is SGHAT, CDR2 FQNNGV. The CDR3 covers 14 residues. DNA for the CDR3: TGTGCCAGCAGCTCACAGGGCAGCGACAATGAGCAGTTCTTC. As protein: CASSSQGSDNEQFF.

This clonotype was observed many times. V gene TRBV11-2 combines with J gene TRBJ1-1; D is uncertain. The CDR3 runs to 15 residues. The germline V gene has CDR1 SGHAT and CDR2 FQNNGV. V was clipped by 1 base and J by 4 bases, with 13 bases between them. DNA for the CDR3: TGTGCCAGCAGCTTAGGGGCAGCCGCGATCACTGAAGCTTTCTTT. It encodes CASSLGAAAITEAFF. The full variable domain, completed using reference TRBV11-2 and TRBJ1-1, is EAGVAQSPRYKIIEKRQSVAFWCNPISGHATLYWYQQILGQGPKLLIQFQNNGVVDDSQLPKDRFSAERLKGVDSTLKIQPAKLEDSAVYLCASSLGAAAITEAFFGQGTRLTVV.

This chain connects TRBV27 to TRBJ1-2; D remains ambiguous. The ends were cut back, 3 bases at V and 4 bases at J, with 15 bases in the middle. In germline, CDR1 is MNHEY, CDR2 SMNVEV (reference sequence). The CDR3 length is 15 residues. CDR3 coding DNA: TGTGCCAGCAGTTTCTTGCGGGGAGCAGGCTATGGCTACACCTTC. Translation gives CASSFLRGAGYGYTF.

This clonotype was seen ten or more times. This rearrangement joins TRBV2 to TRBJ2-2, with a possible D match to TRBD1 (5 bases). There are 17 residues in the CDR3. CDR1 and CDR2 from the germline V gene are SNHLY and FYNNEI. Trimming took 3 bases from V and 4 from J, leaving 18 bases between them. The CDR3 here is CASSDPPGWQGTGELFF. The CDR3 region has the DNA TGTGCCAGCAGTGATCCGCCCGGATGGCAGGGCACCGGGGAGCTGTTTTTT.

This clonotype showed up many times. V is TRBV13 and J is TRBJ1-1, with D possibly being TRBD1 (6 bases). With 0 bases removed from V and 5 bases from J, the gap between germline ends came to 13 bases. Per germline, CDR1 PRHDT and CDR2 FYEKMQ (reference sequence). The CDR3 sequence is 15 residues long. Written as DNA, the CDR3 is TGTGCCAGCAGCTTAGGGGGGGCGCCGGGGACTGAAGCTTTCTTT. Its protein product is CASSLGGAPGTEAFF.

This clonotype was recorded at least ten times. The V and J genes are TRBV7-6 and TRBJ2-3, with D perhaps TRBD2 (6 bases). Trimming removed 2 bases at V and 0 bases at J, with 12 bases between. Germline assignment: CDR1 SGHVS and CDR2 FNYEAQ. There are 16 residues in the CDR3. Here the CDR3 DNA reads TGTGCCAGCAGCTTATTGGAGGGTATCAGCACAGATACGCAGTATTTT. Its translation: CASSLLEGISTDTQYF.

This clonotype was observed at least ten times. The chain uses TRBV29-1 and TRBJ1-1, with D unclear. Between the trimmed V and J ends, which lost 4 bases and 0 bases, there was a span of 9 bases. CDR1 SQVTM and CDR2 ANQGSEA come from the germline V gene. The CDR3 is 13 residues long. Here the CDR3 reads CSVGRFMNTEAFF. DNA for the CDR3: TGCAGCGTTGGACGGTTCATGAACACTGAAGCTTTCTTT.

This clonotype was observed many times. This chain joins TRBV7-3 and TRBJ2-1, with no clear D. This CDR3 has 15 amino acids. Germline V gene data show CDR1 as SGHTA and CDR2 as FQGTGA. The V end was cut by 2 bases, the J end by 0 bases, with 8 bases between. CDR3 coding DNA: TGTGCCAGCAGCTTATCGGCGAGCTCCTACAATGAGCAGTTCTTC. It codes for CASSLSASSYNEQFF.

The sample holds many counts of this clonotype. The chain combines TRBV7-9 with TRBJ1-1; possible D gene TRBD1, 5 bases. Germline-derived CDR1 and CDR2 are SEHNR and FQNEAQ (reference sequence). The CDR3 contains 16 residues. V was pared by 7 bases and J by 5 bases, with 23 bases between. The DNA for the CDR3 is TGTGCCAGCACCTTTTTATCTGGGGGTTCGGAGACTGAAGCTTTCTTT. The encoded protein is CASTFLSGGSETEAFF.

This clonotype appeared many times. The rearrangement links TRBV7-3 to TRBJ2-6, with D perhaps TRBD2 (5 bases). CDR1 is SGHTA, CDR2 FQGTGA, per germline. The CDR3 sequence is 15 residues long. Trimming removed 6 bases at V and 1 base at J, with 10 bases between. CDR3 DNA: TGTGCCAGCAGATTCTCGGGATCTGGGGCCAACGTCCTGACTTTC. This encodes CASRFSGSGANVLTF.

The chain employs TRBV7-9 and TRBJ2-1, with 7 bases matching TRBD2. Trimming cost V 5 bases and J 8 bases; bases outside gene matches: 9. In germline, CDR1 is SEHNR, CDR2 FQNEAQ (reference sequence). This CDR3 region has 14 residues. In nucleotides, the CDR3 is TGTGCCAGCAGCCGCTCCGGGACTACGGATGAGCAGTTCTTC. This sequence encodes CASSRSGTTDEQFF.

Ten or more counts support this clonotype. The chain has TRBV5-1 and TRBJ1-2; the D gene is possibly TRBD1 (6 bases). The CDR3 covers 15 residues. The ends were cut back, 4 bases at V and 1 base at J, with 14 bases in the middle. Germline CDR1 reads SGHRS; CDR2 reads YFSETQ. The CDR3: CASSRFLDSNYGYTF. The CDR3 bases are TGCGCCAGCAGCCGATTTTTGGACAGTAACTATGGCTACACCTTC.

In this sample, this clonotype turned up a few times. This rearrangement joins TRBV27 to TRBJ1-2; 8 bases are shared with TRBD1. With V trimmed by 9 bases and J by 7 bases, 7 bases remained unmatched. CDR3 length equals 12 residues. CDR1 is MNHEY, CDR2 SMNVEV, per germline (reference sequence). CDR3 sequence (DNA): TGTGCCAGTAGAAGACAGGGGACTGGCTACACCTTC. Its protein product is CASRRQGTGYTF.

As to this clonotype: A single base separates this from a much larger clone, so it may be a read error. V and J are TRBV5-5 and TRBJ2-7; 7 nucleotides agree with TRBD2. This CDR3 is 14 amino acids long. In germline, CDR1 is SGHKS, CDR2 YYEKEE (reference sequence). CDR3 in amino acids: CTNSSGGSWDEQYF. The CDR3 DNA is TGTACCAACAGCTCGGGCGGGAGTTGGGACGAGCAGTACTTC.

This clonotype occurred many times. The rearrangement uses TRBV20-1 and TRBJ1-1, with unresolved D. The CDR3 has 14 residues. The V gene's germline CDR1 is DFQATT and CDR2 SNEGSKA (reference sequence). V lost 2 bases and J lost 0, with 10 bases in between. In DNA, the CDR3 is TGCAGTGCTAGAAATGGGGAGATGAACACTGAAGCTTTCTTT. This codes for CSARNGEMNTEAFF.

This clonotype was found a few times. The CDR3 loop is CSARDPGAAIYEQYF. The CDR3 DNA follows: TGCAGTGCTAGAGATCCGGGGGCGGCGATTTACGAGCAGTACTTC. The chain couples TRBV20-1 to TRBJ2-7; either TRBD1 or TRBD2 may fit D (6 bases each). There are 15 residues in the CDR3. From germline, CDR1 is DFQATT and CDR2 SNEGSKA (reference sequence). V lost 0 bases, J lost 4 bases, and 16 bases lay in between.

This clonotype showed up just a few times. In DNA form, the CDR3 reads TGTGCCTGGAGCCCCGACTACTTGAACACCGGGGAGCTGTTTTTT. Protein sequence: CAWSPDYLNTGELFF. The chain recombines TRBV30 with TRBJ2-2, with a tentative D call TRBD2 (5 bases). Germline V gives CDR1 GTSNPN, CDR2 SVGIG (reference sequence). CDR3 size: 15 residues. Trimming left V 3 bases short and J 1 base short, with 12 bases between.

In this sample, this clonotype turned up many times. The gene calls are TRBV27 and TRBJ2-3; 10 positions agree with TRBD2. J was trimmed by 4 bases and V by 8 bases; bases with no gene match: 9. This CDR3 is built from 15 residues. The germline gives CDR1 MNHEY, CDR2 SMNVEV (reference sequence). CDR3 nucleotides: TGTGCCAGCGATATCCAGCGGGGGGGCCCAGATACGCAGTATTTT. Residues: CASDIQRGGPDTQYF.

The chain combines TRBV6-1 with TRBJ1-5; no clear D gene. This CDR3 is built from 19 residues. The ends were cut back, 8 bases at V and 0 bases at J, with 26 bases in the middle. Germline V lookup: CDR1 MNHNS, CDR2 SASEGT. The CDR3 DNA is TGTGCCAGCGAAACAGCGGGTGTGTCCCCAGACCTTAGCAATCAGCCCCAGCATTTT. It yields the protein CASETAGVSPDLSNQPQHF.

There are a few counts of this clonotype. The V call is TRBV4-3, the J call TRBJ2-1; D tentatively reads TRBD1 or TRBD2 (5 bases each). Per the germline V gene, CDR1 is LGHNA and CDR2 is YSLEER. V lost 4 bases, J lost 5 bases, and 18 bases lay in between. The CDR3 extends over 16 amino acids. The DNA of the CDR3 is TGCGCCAGCAGCCCCCGTTTGAGGGACCACAACAATGAGCAGTTCTTC. As protein: CASSPRLRDHNNEQFF.